The rows below give T cell receptor beta chains drawn from one sample of a study of blood T cell repertoires in COVID-19. Clones were sequenced by immunoSEQ multiplex PCR, and TCRdb holds only the in-frame ones, with some missing. Among 200,000 or so clones listed, 88% were seen once. What was sequenced was peripheral blood. All receptors derive from a woman aged 60-75 years with acute or convalescent COVID-19. The CDR3 runs from the conserved cysteine through the conserved F or W. Clone size is not always given. Where it is, it says once, few, many or a class for expanded clones.

v_gene,abundance,CDR3aa
TRBV6-5,.,CASRGDSVNSPLHF
TRBV5-1,.,CASSLGSPSSYNSPLHF
TRBV28,.,CASSLGAGGISYGYTF
TRBV7-2,.,CASSFPPITDTQYF
TRBV27,.,CASSPSQRARIANYGYTF
TRBV27,.,CASRGTDRRRETQYF
TRBV7-8,few,CASSRGGGSYEQYF
TRBV3-1/TRBV3-2,.,CASSQSLAADTQYF
TRBV11-3,.,CASSFTGAGANVLTF
TRBV7-9,.,CASSLTPGGGQETQYF
TRBV6-1,.,CASSEAYLAGGAGAEAFF
TRBV24-1,.,CATSETSYQETQYF
TRBV5-1,.,CASSLNTGTGNTIYF
TRBV19,.,CASRLAGISSSTDTQYF
TRBV7-2,.,CASLPQGGGTVGYEQYF
TRBV13,.,CASSYQGDDEQYF
TRBV18,.,CASSPTGILKAFF
TRBV19,.,CASSSTGGQVEAFF
TRBV28,.,CASSDAGTARYGYTF
TRBV24-1,.,CATSDDSGNTIYF
TRBV10-1,.,CASSESTVLLKLSF
TRBV12-3/TRBV12-4,.,CASTVTGYQPQHF
TRBV19,few,CASSIRGSQPQHF
TRBV2,once,CASSKGGEHNQPQHF
TRBV2,.,CASSEAGTSGEETQYF
TRBV28,few,CASAYGTGGGQYF
TRBV3-1/TRBV3-2,.,CASSQDPSNYGYTF
TRBV15,once,CATSRDPRERSNQPQHF
TRBV7-9,.,CASSTGQISNQPQHF
TRBV3-1/TRBV3-2,.,CASSPRTGATYEQYF
TRBV27,.,CASSFQGTSVNEQFF
TRBV18,.,CASSPDRSSNYGYTF
TRBV3-1/TRBV3-2,.,CASSQGGRGYEQYF
TRBV6-2/TRBV6-3,.,CASSYPGTQSSGANVLTF
TRBV5-1,.,CASSLAGVAKNIQYF
TRBV11-2,.,CASSLDYPYEQYF
TRBV7-9,.,CASSFRQGAGHEKLFF
TRBV5-1,.,CASSPGTEPFYGYTF
TRBV13,.,CASSLGDRDNQPQHF
TRBV7-9,.,CASSPPYGKSSYNEQFF
TRBV2,.,CASSDLAEGETQYF
TRBV9,.,CASSVDASGYTGELFF
TRBV12-3/TRBV12-4,.,CASRGGPYEQYF
TRBV12-5,.,CASGLAPPGQGGPNTEAFF
TRBV9,.,CASSVEARGASNQPQHF
TRBV5-5,.,CASSLSGGQGASPLHF
TRBV6-2/TRBV6-3,.,CASSLAGGTAGNTIYF
TRBV11-2,.,CASSPLDSPAYEQYF
TRBV5-5,.,CASSPTSGRTSYEQYF
TRBV5-1,.,CASSTGLAGVQETQYF
TRBV27,once,CASSLGTDYEQYF
TRBV6-2/TRBV6-3,few,CASSYSTEASGRVKTGELFF
TRBV7-9,.,CASSLGISSVETQYF